The 9 T cell receptor beta chains below come from one sample, sequenced in a study of CD4 T cells in relation to SARS-CoV-2 and coronaviruses. Libraries were prepared by immunoSEQ multiplex PCR; TCRdb keeps only in-frame clonotypes and omits some of them. This table has 65,000 or so clones, more than 75% appearing once. Unexposed donor CD4+ T cells date from 2011-2018, before the COVID-19 pandemic. Sequenced: memory CD4+ T cells from PBMCs. These receptors originate from a human donor in good health.

The genes are TRBV5-4 and TRBJ1-2; D is perhaps TRBD1 (6 bases). The CDR3 length is 15 residues. The germline gives CDR1 SGHNT, CDR2 YYREEE (reference sequence). The ends were cut back, 2 bases at V and 5 bases at J, with 16 bases in the middle. The CDR3, as DNA: TGTGCCAGCAGCTTTACCCCGGACAGTTCTTATGGCTACACCTTC. Its translation is CASSFTPDSSYGYTF.

The gene calls are TRBV5-1 and TRBJ2-3; the D gene is possibly TRBD2 (6 bases). Germline loops: CDR1 SGHRS, CDR2 YFSETQ. The CDR3 is made up of 18 amino acids. V lost 0 bases and J lost 5, with 22 bases in between. CDR3 DNA sequence: TGCGCCAGCAGCTTGGGGCTTCTAGCCCTGGGGGGAGTAGATACGCAGTATTTT. Translation gives CASSLGLLALGGVDTQYF.

This clone came up a few times. In DNA, the CDR3 is TGCGCCAGCAGCCGGATGCCCGGGGAGCCCCAGCATTTT. Its protein is CASSRMPGEPQHF. The genes are TRBV5-1 and TRBJ1-5; no clear D. The CDR3 totals 13 residues. CDR1 is SGHRS, CDR2 YFSETQ, per germline. Trimming removed 4 bases from V and 8 bases from J, with 13 bases in between.

The chain carries TRBV7-2 and TRBJ2-3, with TRBD2 identical over 7 bases. The CDR3 covers 14 residues. From germline, CDR1 is SGHTA and CDR2 FQGNSA. V shed 8 bases, J shed 1 base, and the junction held 6 bases outside the gene matches. CDR3 nucleotides: TGTGCCAGCTCAGCGGGGCTACGCACAGATACGCAGTATTTT. Encoded protein: CASSAGLRTDTQYF.

The chain carries TRBV5-1 and TRBJ2-7, with 9 positions matching TRBD2. The V and J ends lost 4 bases and 7 bases, in that order; junction bases with no gene match: 12. This CDR3 comprises 15 residues. Germline assignment: CDR1 SGHRS and CDR2 YFSETQ. For the CDR3, the DNA is TGCGCCAGCAGCGGGCAGCCGGGACTAGCTGTTGAGCAGTACTTC. Its protein product is CASSGQPGLAVEQYF.

The chain links TRBV20-1 to TRBJ2-1, with TRBD2 matching 7 bases. V was pared by 3 bases and J by 1 base, with 3 bases of the junction left unmatched. The CDR3 runs to 14 residues. Germline V CDR1 and CDR2: DFQATT, SNEGSKA (reference sequence). The CDR3 DNA is TGCAGTGCTAGTACGGGAGGATCCTACAATGAGCAGTTCTTC. Amino acids: CSASTGGSYNEQFF.

V is TRBV7-2 and J is TRBJ1-2; 11 nucleotides line up with TRBD1. Per the germline V gene, CDR1 is SGHTA and CDR2 is FQGNSA. CDR3 size: 13 residues. The V segment lost 4 bases and the J segment 6 bases; nucleotides outside the gene matches: 1. CDR3 nucleotide sequence: TGTGCCAGCAGCTCGGGACAGGGGGATGGCTACACCTTC. It translates to CASSSGQGDGYTF.

This chain's CDR3 is CASSHPKQARSGNTIYF. DNA of the CDR3: TGTGCCAGCAGCCACCCCAAACAGGCACGCTCTGGAAACACCATATATTTT. The V and J genes are TRBV14 and TRBJ1-3; possible D gene TRBD1, 5 bases. The CDR3 is 17 amino acids. Trimming pared 3 bases from V and 0 bases from J, leaving 15 bases between. Per germline, CDR1 SGHDN and CDR2 FVKESK.

The chain couples TRBV4-1 to TRBJ2-1; 12 positions agree with TRBD2. Unmatched junction bases numbered 5, after V lost 6 bases and J lost 5 bases. The CDR3 loop spans 15 amino acids. CDR1 and CDR2 (germline): MGHRA, YSYEKL. CDR3 loop: CASRMGLAGNNEQFF. The CDR3 bases are TGCGCCAGCAGAATGGGACTAGCGGGCAACAATGAGCAGTTCTTC.